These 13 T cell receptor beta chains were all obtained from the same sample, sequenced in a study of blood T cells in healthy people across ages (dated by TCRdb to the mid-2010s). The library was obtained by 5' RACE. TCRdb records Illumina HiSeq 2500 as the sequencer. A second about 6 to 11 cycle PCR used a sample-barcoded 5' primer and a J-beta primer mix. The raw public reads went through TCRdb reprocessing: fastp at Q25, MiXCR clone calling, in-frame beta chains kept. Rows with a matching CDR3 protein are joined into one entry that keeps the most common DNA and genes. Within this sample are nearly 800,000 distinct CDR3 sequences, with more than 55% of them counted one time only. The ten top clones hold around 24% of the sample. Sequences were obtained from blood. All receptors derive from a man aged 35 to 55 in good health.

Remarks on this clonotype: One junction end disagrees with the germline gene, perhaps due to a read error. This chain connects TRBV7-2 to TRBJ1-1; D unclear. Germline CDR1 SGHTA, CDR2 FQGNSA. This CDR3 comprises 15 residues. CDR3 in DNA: TGTGCCAGCATTCAGCTTGGGAGGGCCTCGGCGGAAGATTTCTTT. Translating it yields CASIQLGRASAEDFF.

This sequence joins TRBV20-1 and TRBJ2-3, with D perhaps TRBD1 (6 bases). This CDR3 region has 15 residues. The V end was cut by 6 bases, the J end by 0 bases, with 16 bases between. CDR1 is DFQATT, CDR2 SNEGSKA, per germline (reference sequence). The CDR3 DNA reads TGCAGTGCCCCTAAACGGGGACATAGCACAGATACGCAGTATTTT. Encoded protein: CSAPKRGHSTDTQYF.

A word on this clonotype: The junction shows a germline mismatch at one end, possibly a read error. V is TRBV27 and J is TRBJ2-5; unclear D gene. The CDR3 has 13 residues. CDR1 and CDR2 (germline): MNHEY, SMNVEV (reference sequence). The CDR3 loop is CASSIPILETQYF. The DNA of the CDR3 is TGTGCCAGCAGCATACCTATCTTAGAGACTCAGTACTTC.

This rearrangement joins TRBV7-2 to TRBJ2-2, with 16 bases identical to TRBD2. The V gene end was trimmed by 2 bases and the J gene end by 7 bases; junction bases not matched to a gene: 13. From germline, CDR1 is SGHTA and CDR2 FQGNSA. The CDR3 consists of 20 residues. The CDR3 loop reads CASSLWTGLAGGKGVGELFF. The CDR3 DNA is TGTGCCAGCAGCTTATGGACGGGACTAGCGGGAGGGAAAGGTGTCGGGGAGCTGTTTTTT.

CDR3: CATSSPGSGNEQYF. The CDR3 coding sequence is TGTGCCACCAGCAGCCCCGGGAGTGGTAATGAGCAGTACTTC. This chain connects TRBV15 to TRBJ2-5; a possible D gene is TRBD2 (6 bases). The CDR3 runs to 14 residues. Trimming stripped 3 bases from V and 11 bases from J, with 19 bases between. In germline, CDR1 is LNHNV, CDR2 YYDKDF (reference sequence).

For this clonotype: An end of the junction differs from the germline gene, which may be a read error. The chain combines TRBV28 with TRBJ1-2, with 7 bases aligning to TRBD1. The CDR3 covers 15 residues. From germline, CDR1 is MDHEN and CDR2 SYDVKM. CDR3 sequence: CAGSQPQGGFYGYTF. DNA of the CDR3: TGTGCCGGCAGCCAACCCCAGGGGGGGTTCTATGGCTACACCTTC.

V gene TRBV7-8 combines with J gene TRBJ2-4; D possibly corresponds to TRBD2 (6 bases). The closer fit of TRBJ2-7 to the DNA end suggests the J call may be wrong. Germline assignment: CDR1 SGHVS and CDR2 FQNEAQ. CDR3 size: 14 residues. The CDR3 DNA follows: TGTGCCAGCAGCTTGGCGCGGGGCTCCTACGAGCAGTACTTC. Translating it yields CASSLARGSYEQYF.

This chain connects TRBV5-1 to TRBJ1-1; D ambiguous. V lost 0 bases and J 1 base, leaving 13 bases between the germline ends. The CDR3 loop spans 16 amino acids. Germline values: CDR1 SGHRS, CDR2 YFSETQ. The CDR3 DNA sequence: TGCGCCAGCAGCTTGGGTTCGTCGCCATGGAACACTGAAGCTTTCTTT. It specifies CASSLGSSPWNTEAFF.

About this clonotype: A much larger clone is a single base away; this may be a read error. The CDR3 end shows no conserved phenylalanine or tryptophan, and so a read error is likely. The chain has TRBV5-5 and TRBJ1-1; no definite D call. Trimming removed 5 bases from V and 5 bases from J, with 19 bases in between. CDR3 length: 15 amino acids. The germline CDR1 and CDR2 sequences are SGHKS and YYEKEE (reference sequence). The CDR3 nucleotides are TGTGCCAGCAGGTTTGAGGCACTGGGCGGAACTGAAGCTTTCATT. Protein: CASRFEALGGTEAFI.

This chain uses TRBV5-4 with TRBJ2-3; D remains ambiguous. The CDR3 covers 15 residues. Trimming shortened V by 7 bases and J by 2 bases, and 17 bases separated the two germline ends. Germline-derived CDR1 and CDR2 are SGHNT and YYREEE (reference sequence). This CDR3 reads CASYNRRATTDTQYF. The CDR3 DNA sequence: TGTGCCAGCTACAATAGAAGGGCTACCACAGATACGCAGTATTTT.

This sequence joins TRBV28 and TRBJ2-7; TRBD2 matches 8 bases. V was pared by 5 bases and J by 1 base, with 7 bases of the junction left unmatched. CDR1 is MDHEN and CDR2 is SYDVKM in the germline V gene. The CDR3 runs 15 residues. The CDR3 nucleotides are TGTGCCAGCAGTACCCCGGCTAGCGGGTCCTACGAGCAGTACTTC. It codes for CASSTPASGSYEQYF.

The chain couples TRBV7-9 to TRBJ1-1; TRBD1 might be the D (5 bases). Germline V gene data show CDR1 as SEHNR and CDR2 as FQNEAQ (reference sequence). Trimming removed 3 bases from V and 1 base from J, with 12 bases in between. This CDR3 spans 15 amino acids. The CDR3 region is CASSFQSGRNTEAFF. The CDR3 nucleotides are TGTGCCAGCAGCTTCCAATCAGGGAGGAACACTGAAGCTTTCTTT.

CDR3 coding DNA: TGCGCCAGCAGCCAAGACAGGCTAGCGGTCGGCACAGATACGCAGTATTTT. Translating gives CASSQDRLAVGTDTQYF. V is TRBV4-1 and J is TRBJ2-3; 7 bases line up with TRBD2. CDR1 and CDR2 from the germline V gene are MGHRA and YSYEKL. V gave up 0 bases and J gave up 1 base; unmatched junction bases: 7. The CDR3 is 17 amino acids.